The clone carrying this T cell receptor (beta chain) has at least ten counts. Antigen: not known. The data stem from a study of T-cell reconstitution after alpha-beta-depleted transplantation in children. Findings and caveats of the study: In some patients, recipient T cells and intrathymic progenitors surviving conditioning explained high day-60 diversity. T-cell numbers and diversity, one year after transplant, stemmed largely from T cells that were newly produced. Reportedly, roughly two months post-transplant, alpha-beta T cells arose from several hundred expanded graft clones.

During its preparation, the TCRbeta library received unique molecular identifiers. Each CDR3 protein is one row after TCRdb ran MiXCR on the PCR reads. The sample gives fewer than 550,000 distinct CDR3 sequences, about an eighth of which show up once; around 15% is in the top ten. The clonotype was recovered from a female patient between 2 and 10 years old who had a stem cell transplant for aplastic anemia, so the T cells may come from the graft donor. The material was PBMCs, mostly from graft donor cells, obtained 180 days after TCRalphabeta/CD19-depleted stem cell transplant.

CDR3 in amino acids: CSVPHKVRETQYF. Written as DNA, the CDR3 is TGCAGCGTTCCCCACAAGGTTCGGGAGACCCAGTACTTC. The chain uses TRBV29-1 and TRBJ2-5, with unresolved D. This CDR3 is 13 amino acids long. Trimming removed 5 bases from V and 5 bases from J, with 15 bases in between. Germline CDR1 reads SQVTM; CDR2 reads ANQGSEA.